The 9 T cell receptor beta chains below were found in one sample sequenced in a study of regulatory T cells in long-lasting Graves disease. Time point denoted: persistent/refractory GD, antithyroid drugs over 5 years with positive TRAb. Making the TCR library involved RNA that had been extracted from PBMCs. Building of the TCR beta libraries involved iRepertoire HTBI primers and Arm-PCR of CDR3 regions. TCRdb independently ran MiXCR on the multiplex PCR reads; one entry per CDR3 protein. The repertoire holds under 500,000 distinct CDR3 sequences, around 21% seen once, with around 20% in the top ten. This specimen was peripheral blood mononuclear cells (PBMCs), taken when the disease was refractory, from a patient treated with antithyroid drugs. These receptors originate from a female donor with Graves disease.

The chain has TRBV20-1 and TRBJ2-7; 13 positions match TRBD2. Germline CDR1 and CDR2: DFQATT and SNEGSKA (reference sequence). J gave up 1 base and V 6 bases, and 3 bases lay outside the gene matches. This CDR3 has 14 amino acids. The CDR3 nucleotides read TGCAGTGCAGAACTAGCGGGAGGGTCCTACGAGCAGTACTTC. As protein: CSAELAGGSYEQYF.

This clonotype was seen only a few times. Just one base apart from a much larger clone, this may be a read error. The rearrangement links TRBV20-1 to TRBJ2-6, with 9 bases aligning to TRBD1. The CDR3 loop spans 16 amino acids. Looked up from germline, CDR1 is DFQATT and CDR2 is SNEGSKA (reference sequence). CDR3 in DNA: TGCAGTGCCAGAGATACAGGGGGCTTTGAGGCCAACGTCCTGACTTTC. As protein: CSARDTGGFEANVLTF.

The rearrangement uses TRBV19 and TRBJ2-1, with 7 nucleotides matching TRBD2. The J segment lost 8 bases and the V segment lost 7 bases, leaving 11 bases of the junction unmatched. CDR3 size: 14 residues. The germline V gene encodes CDR1 LNHDA and CDR2 SQIVND (reference sequence). The DNA for the CDR3 is TGTGCCAGTATGAATTTCGGCGGGAGCTATGAGCAGTTCTTC. Encoded protein: CASMNFGGSYEQFF.

This clonotype was detected ten times or more. The rearrangement uses TRBV30 and TRBJ1-5; TRBD1 aligns across 8 bases. The germline V gene encodes CDR1 GTSNPN and CDR2 SVGIG (reference sequence). The CDR3 covers 14 residues. The junction had 5 bases not matched to a gene; V was cut back by 4 bases and J by 3 bases. The CDR3 sequence: CAWNTGGNNQPQHF. Written as DNA, the CDR3 is TGTGCCTGGAATACAGGGGGAAACAATCAGCCCCAGCATTTT.

This clonotype was seen only a few times. This sequence joins TRBV27 and TRBJ2-7, with D possibly matching TRBD1 (6 bases). This CDR3 is 14 amino acids long. Germline V gene lookup returns CDR1 MNHEY and CDR2 SMNVEV (reference sequence). Trimming took off 6 bases at V and 4 bases at J, with 16 bases between the two ends. The CDR3 sequence: CASSLTGFGYEQYF. The DNA for the CDR3 is TGTGCCAGCAGCCTTACAGGGTTCGGTTACGAGCAGTACTTC.

This sequence joins TRBV5-4 and TRBJ2-5; TRBD1 aligns across 7 bases. Germline CDR1 SGHNT, CDR2 YYREEE (reference sequence). The CDR3 is made up of 15 amino acids. V shed 4 bases and J 4 bases; nucleotides not matched to a gene: 10. CDR3 residues: CASSRFSTGAETQYF. CDR3 DNA sequence: TGTGCCAGCAGCCGTTTTTCCACAGGGGCAGAGACCCAGTACTTC.

The chain couples TRBV7-2 to TRBJ2-2; 7 bases are shared with TRBD2. CDR1 is SGHTA and CDR2 is FQGNSA in the germline V gene. The CDR3 has 18 residues. V trimming: 1 base; J trimming: 7 bases; junction bases outside the gene matches: 15. The DNA of the CDR3 is TGTGCCAGCAGCTTAGTCCCACCTACTAGAGCGGGAATCGGGGAGCTGTTTTTT. It codes for CASSLVPPTRAGIGELFF.

The chain couples TRBV7-3 to TRBJ2-5; the D gene is possibly TRBD1 (6 bases). Germline lookup yields CDR1 SGHTA and CDR2 FQGTGA. The V gene lost 5 bases and the J gene lost 1 base, with 14 bases spanning the gap. This CDR3 spans 15 amino acids. In DNA form, the CDR3 reads TGTGCCAGCAGCCCTACAGGGATGCCCCAAGAGACCCAGTACTTC. Its protein is CASSPTGMPQETQYF.

This clonotype was observed at least ten times. The chain has TRBV7-2 and TRBJ2-5, with 7 bases identical to TRBD2. The germline V gene encodes CDR1 SGHTA and CDR2 FQGNSA. The V segment lost 1 base and the J segment 5 bases; nucleotides outside the gene matches: 10. This CDR3 has 16 residues. DNA of the CDR3: TGTGCCAGCAGCTTAGTCGGCACTAGCGTCCTCGAGACCCAGTACTTC. It encodes CASSLVGTSVLETQYF.